This T cell receptor (beta chain) stems from a study of cytomegalovirus exposure and HLA in healthy donors. The CDR3 consists of 14 residues. Germline CDR1 MDHEN, CDR2 SYDVKM. V lost 6 bases and J 6 bases, leaving 15 bases between the germline ends. In regard to this clone: Its target is not known.

Nominally healthy donors provided the samples, though records likely missed some immune exposures. PCR primers comprised 60 Vbeta and 13 Jbeta primers. Here immunoSEQ multiplex PCR was the method, and the copy in TCRdb shows in-frame clones only, minus some. The sample carries approximately 120,000 clones, around 77% recorded once. Study-level findings and limits: It was assumed in the presence/absence analyses that sequencing depth was roughly uniform across donors. Earlier analysis yielded a pattern in which most TCR beta V segments were productive about 87% or about 30% of the time.

The sample was PBMCs. The J gene is TRBJ1-5, the V gene TRBV28; D perhaps matches TRBD1 (6 bases). The sequence was collected from a woman aged 40 to 50 in good health and CMV-seropositive. The CDR3, as DNA: TGTGCCAGCAGCCTCACAGGGTCGGGTCAGCCCCAGCATTTT. It translates to CASSLTGSGQPQHF.